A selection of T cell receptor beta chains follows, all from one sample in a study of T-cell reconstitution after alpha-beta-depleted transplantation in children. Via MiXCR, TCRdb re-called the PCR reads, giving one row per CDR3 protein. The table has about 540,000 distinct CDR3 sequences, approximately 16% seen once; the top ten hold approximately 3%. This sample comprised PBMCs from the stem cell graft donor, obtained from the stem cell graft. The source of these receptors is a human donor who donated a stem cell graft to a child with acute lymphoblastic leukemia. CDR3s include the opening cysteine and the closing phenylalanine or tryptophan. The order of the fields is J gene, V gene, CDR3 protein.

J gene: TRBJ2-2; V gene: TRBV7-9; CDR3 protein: CASSTVRDTTGELFF
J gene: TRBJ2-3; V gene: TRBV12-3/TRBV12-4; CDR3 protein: CASSDGQARTDTQYF
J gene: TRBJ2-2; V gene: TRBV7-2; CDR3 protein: CASSLDFTGELFF
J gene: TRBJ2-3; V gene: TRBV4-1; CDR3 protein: CASSGLGFLAVDTQYF
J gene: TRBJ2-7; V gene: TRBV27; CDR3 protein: CASSSHGAGTYEQYF
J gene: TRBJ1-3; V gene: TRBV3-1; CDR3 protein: CASSQERRTGSSGNTIYF
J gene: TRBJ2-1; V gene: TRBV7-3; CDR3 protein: CASSPQVRGDYNEQFF
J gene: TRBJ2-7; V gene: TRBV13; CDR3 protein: CASSLGKALGYEQYF
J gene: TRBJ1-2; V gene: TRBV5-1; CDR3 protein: CASSRTGDLGGTF
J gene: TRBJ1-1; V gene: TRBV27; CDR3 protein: CASRDPGPTEAFF
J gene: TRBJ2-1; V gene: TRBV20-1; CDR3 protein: CSARGSAQGDEQFF
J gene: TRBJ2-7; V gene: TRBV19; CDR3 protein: CASSIGTGGTYEQYF
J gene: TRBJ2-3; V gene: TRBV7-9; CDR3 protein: CASSPPPGRVTDTQYF
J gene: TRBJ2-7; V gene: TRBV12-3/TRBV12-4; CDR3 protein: CASSPGLAASYEQYF
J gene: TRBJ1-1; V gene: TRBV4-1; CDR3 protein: CASSQGGVEAFF
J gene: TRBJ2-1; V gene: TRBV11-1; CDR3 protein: CASSSDRLAGGSYNEQFF
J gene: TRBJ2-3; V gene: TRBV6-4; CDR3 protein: CASSEVGGSTDTQYF
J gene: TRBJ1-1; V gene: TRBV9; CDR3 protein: CASRDSLNTEAFF
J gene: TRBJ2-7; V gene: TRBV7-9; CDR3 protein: CASSLEGTPYEQYF
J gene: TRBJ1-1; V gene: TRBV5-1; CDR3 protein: CASSLTRGPTEAFF
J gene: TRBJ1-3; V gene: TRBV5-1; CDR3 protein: CASSLDGAHGNTIYF
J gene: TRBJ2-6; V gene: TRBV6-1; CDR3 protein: CASGRIPGAGANVLTF
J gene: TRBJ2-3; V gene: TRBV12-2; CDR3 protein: CASRLRHGGEVIDTQYF